Each of the 19 T cell receptor beta chains below was sequenced from the same sample in a study of blood T cell repertoires in COVID-19. The table came from immunoSEQ multiplex PCR; TCRdb's copy has only in-frame clones and leaves some out. The sample lists about 350,000 clones; about 92% were seen once. Specimen: peripheral blood. Receptors originate from a woman aged 60 to 75 with COVID-19, enrolled during active disease.

The J gene is TRBJ1-1, the V gene TRBV4-2, with D uncertain. The germline V and J ends were trimmed by 0 bases and 4 bases, with 9 bases remaining between them. This CDR3 region has 14 residues. From germline, CDR1 is LGHNA and CDR2 YNFKEQ. The CDR3 coding sequence is TGTGCCAGCAGCCAAGAAAGGAGGGCCACTGAAGCTTTCTTT. The encoded protein is CASSQERRATEAFF.

There are a few counts of this clone. The junction differs from germline at one of its ends, possibly a read error. The chain links TRBV7-9 to TRBJ2-7; TRBD1 aligns across 7 bases. This CDR3 contains 14 residues. Germline lookup yields CDR1 SEHNR and CDR2 FQNEAQ (reference sequence). This chain's CDR3 is CASKPTGQSSEQYF. CDR3 nucleotides: TGTGCCAGCAAACCCACGGGACAGTCCTCCGAGCAGTACTTC.

This clone appeared a few times. The rearrangement joins TRBV19 to TRBJ1-2; 7 positions match TRBD1. Germline V lookup: CDR1 LNHDA, CDR2 SQIVND (reference sequence). The CDR3 totals 14 residues. Losses at the gene ends were 6 bases for V and 7 bases for J; bases not matched to a gene: 11. The CDR3 here is CASRPHRGISGYTF. CDR3 in DNA: TGTGCCAGTAGGCCCCACAGGGGTATAAGTGGCTACACCTTC.

The chain uses TRBV28 and TRBJ1-5, with a tentative D call TRBD1 (5 bases). Between the trimmed V and J ends, which lost 8 bases and 5 bases, there was a span of 19 bases. This CDR3 region has 15 residues. Looked up from germline, CDR1 is MDHEN and CDR2 is SYDVKM. In nucleotides, the CDR3 is TGTGCCAGCCTGCTGGGAACAGGTATACATCAGCCCCAGCATTTT. Encoded protein: CASLLGTGIHQPQHF.

J is TRBJ2-1 and V is TRBV9, with 8 bases aligning to TRBD1. Germline CDR1 SGDLS, CDR2 YYNGEE. V was clipped by 1 base and J by 5 bases; unmatched bases: 5. This CDR3 has 15 residues. CDR3 coding DNA: TGTGCCAGCAGCGTAAGGGACAGGTCCAACAATGAGCAGTTCTTC. Amino acid sequence: CASSVRDRSNNEQFF.

The chain links TRBV28 to TRBJ1-6; D unclear. The CDR3 spans 10 residues. Germline CDR1 and CDR2: MDHEN and SYDVKM. V was clipped by 4 bases and J by 14 bases, with 6 bases between them. CDR3 DNA: TGTGCCAGCAGTTCCTTGTCCCTCCACTTT. It yields the protein CASSSLSLHF.

This clone was counted only a few times. The chain joins TRBV19 to TRBJ2-1; 9 bases agree with TRBD2. V lost 4 bases, J lost 6 bases, and 7 bases stayed unmatched. Germline V gene data show CDR1 as LNHDA and CDR2 as SQIVND (reference sequence). The CDR3 sequence is 15 residues long. The chain's CDR3 is CASSTLAGPINEQFF. The CDR3 region has the DNA TGTGCCAGTAGTACTCTAGCGGGGCCCATCAATGAGCAGTTCTTC.

Of note for this clone: A read error may produce the germline difference seen at one junction end. The chain employs TRBV30 and TRBJ1-6; a weak D match, TRBD1 (6 bases). This CDR3 contains 14 residues. Germline V lookup: CDR1 GTSNPN, CDR2 SVGIG (reference sequence). The chain's CDR3 is CAWKGDARNSPLHF. The CDR3 coding sequence is TGTGCCTGGAAGGGGGACGCTCGGAATTCGCCCCTCCACTTT.

The rearrangement joins TRBV5-6 to TRBJ2-3, with 8 positions matching TRBD1. From germline, CDR1 is SGHDT and CDR2 YYEEEE. V was pared by 5 bases and J by 1 base, with 3 bases of the junction left unmatched. The CDR3 spans 14 residues. This CDR3 is CASRRDRRTDTQYF. CDR3 bases: TGTGCCAGCAGACGGGACAGGCGCACAGATACGCAGTATTTT.

This chain joins TRBV2 and TRBJ1-1, with D possibly matching TRBD1 (5 bases). The V and J ends lost 5 bases and 4 bases respectively, with 8 bases between them. The CDR3 contains 12 residues. The V gene's germline CDR1 is SNHLY and CDR2 FYNNEI. The CDR3 coding sequence is TGTGCCAGCAGTTCGCAGGGCACTGAAGCTTTCTTT. Amino acid sequence: CASSSQGTEAFF. Full variable domain (missing parts from reference TRBV2 and TRBJ1-1): EPEVTQTPSHQVTQMGQEVILRCVPISNHLYFYWYRQILGQKVEFLVSFYNNEISEKSEIFDDQFSVERPDGSNFTLKIRSTKLEDSAMYFCASSSQGTEAFFGQGTRLTVV.

The chain has TRBV7-8 and TRBJ1-2; the D gene is possibly TRBD1 (5 bases). The CDR3 is made up of 17 amino acids. The V end was cut by 1 base, the J end by 1 base, with 16 bases between. Germline V CDR1 and CDR2: SGHVS, FQNEAQ. The CDR3 region is CASSLVIFQGDNYGYTF. The CDR3 DNA reads as TGTGCCAGCAGCTTAGTAATCTTCCAGGGTGATAACTATGGCTACACCTTC.

This sequence joins TRBV10-3 and TRBJ2-3; 9 bases map to TRBD2. Germline CDR1 ENHRY, CDR2 SYGVKD. With V trimmed by 4 bases and J by 4 bases, 3 bases remained unmatched. The CDR3 is made up of 14 amino acids. This CDR3 is CAISGGLASDTQYF. The CDR3 region has the DNA TGTGCCATCAGTGGGGGACTAGCCTCAGATACGCAGTATTTT.

The genes are TRBV10-3 and TRBJ1-2, with D maybe TRBD1 (5 bases). V was trimmed by 3 bases and J by 8 bases, leaving 13 bases between them. CDR3 size: 13 residues. The germline CDR1 and CDR2 sequences are ENHRY and SYGVKD. The CDR3 DNA sequence: TGTGCCATCAGTGACACCAGGGTAATAGGCTACACCTTC. Its translation is CAISDTRVIGYTF.

The V call is TRBV20-1, the J call TRBJ2-7; 8 positions match TRBD2. From germline, CDR1 is DFQATT and CDR2 SNEGSKA (reference sequence). The CDR3 has 11 amino acids. J was trimmed by 4 bases and V by 5 bases; bases with no gene match: 1. Written as DNA, the CDR3 is TGCAGTGCTCCTAGCGGGTACGAGCAGTACTTC. Protein product: CSAPSGYEQYF.

The chain joins TRBV6-2 or TRBV6-3 to TRBJ1-2; 7 bases are shared with TRBD1. Germline lookup yields CDR1 MNHEY and CDR2 SVGEGT. Trimming cost V 6 bases and J 4 bases; bases outside gene matches: 11. CDR3 length: 15 residues. The DNA for the CDR3 is TGTGCCAGCAGCCTGGGACAGACTTCTGGCTATGGCTACACCTTC. Translation: CASSLGQTSGYGYTF.

The chain links TRBV14 to TRBJ2-4; no definite D call. The CDR3 length is 13 residues. The V and J ends lost 2 bases and 2 bases respectively, with 4 bases between them. The germline gives CDR1 SGHDN, CDR2 FVKESK. The CDR3 loop reads CASSQSTKNIQYF. CDR3 in DNA: TGTGCCAGCAGCCAATCAACCAAAAACATTCAGTACTTC.

This chain joins TRBV28 and TRBJ2-2, with D possibly being TRBD2 (6 bases). Trimming pared 6 bases from V and 4 bases from J, leaving 15 bases between. Per germline, CDR1 MDHEN and CDR2 SYDVKM. This CDR3 is 15 amino acids long. CDR3 residues: CASSLMGLSTGELFF. In nucleotides, the CDR3 is TGTGCCAGCAGCTTAATGGGACTTAGCACCGGGGAGCTGTTTTTT.

This clone occurred a few times. Within the sample, other DNA sequences also encode this same CDR3. The chain joins TRBV18 to TRBJ1-2; the D gene is possibly TRBD1 (5 bases). The V gene's germline CDR1 is KGHSH and CDR2 LQKENI. This CDR3 is built from 13 residues. Trimming shortened V by 2 bases and J by 1 base, and 5 bases separated the two germline ends. Written as DNA, the CDR3 is TGTGCCAGCTCACCAGACAGTAACTATGGCTACACCTTC. As protein: CASSPDSNYGYTF.

The CDR3 sequence: CASSPRGGSNQPQHF. In DNA, the CDR3 is TGTGCCAGCAGCCCCCGGGGGGGCAGCAATCAGCCCCAGCATTTT. The chain recombines TRBV28 with TRBJ1-5, with D possibly TRBD1 on 6 matching bases. The germline V gene has CDR1 MDHEN and CDR2 SYDVKM. The CDR3 runs 15 residues. V was shortened by 6 bases and J by 1 base, with 13 bases between the two germline ends.